This T cell receptor beta chain is drawn from a study of T cell changes during pregnancy in multiple sclerosis. Produced via immunoSEQ multiplex PCR; TCRdb's table is partial and in-frame only. Here the sample spans about 22,000 clones, about 83% being singletons. The CDR3 is 14 amino acids. The germline V gene has CDR1 SGHNT and CDR2 YYREEE (reference sequence). Trimming at V came to 2 bases and at J to 7 bases, leaving 7 bases not matched to a gene. The genes are TRBV5-4 and TRBJ1-2; 8 bases are shared with TRBD1. The sample in question was CD8+ T cells from peripheral blood mononuclear cells, obtained before pregnancy. The clonotype comes from a female donor with multiple sclerosis, enrolled in a pregnancy study. CDR3: CASSFGGQVLGYTF. The CDR3 coding sequence is TGTGCCAGCAGCTTTGGGGGACAGGTCCTTGGCTACACCTTC.